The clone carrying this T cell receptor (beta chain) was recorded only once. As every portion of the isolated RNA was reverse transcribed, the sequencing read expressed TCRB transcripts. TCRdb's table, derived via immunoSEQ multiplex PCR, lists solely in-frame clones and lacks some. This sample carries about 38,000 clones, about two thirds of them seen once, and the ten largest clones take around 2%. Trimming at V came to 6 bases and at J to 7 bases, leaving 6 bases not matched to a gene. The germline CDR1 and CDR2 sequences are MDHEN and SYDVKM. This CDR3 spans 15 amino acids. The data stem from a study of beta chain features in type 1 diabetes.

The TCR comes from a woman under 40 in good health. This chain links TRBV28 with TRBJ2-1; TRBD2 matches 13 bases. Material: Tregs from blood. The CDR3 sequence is CASRVTSGRGNEQFF. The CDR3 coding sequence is TGTGCCAGCAGAGTTACTAGCGGGAGGGGAAATGAGCAGTTCTTC.